This T cell receptor beta chain was sequenced during a study of blood T cell repertoires in COVID-19. The overall study: Samples taken during acute and convalescent COVID-19 were collected in the United States, Italy and Spain.

Trimming cost V 4 bases and J 4 bases; bases outside gene matches: 3. This CDR3 is built from 15 residues. The germline CDR1 and CDR2 sequences are SEHNR and FQNEAQ (reference sequence). Data came from immunoSEQ multiplex PCR; TCRdb stores just in-frame clones and leaves some out. The sample includes roughly 30,000 clones, 70% to 90% of them seen just once. Sequencing used peripheral blood. This clonotype was obtained from a human donor in a cohort sampled during active COVID-19. This chain uses TRBV7-9 with TRBJ2-6, with 8 bases aligning to TRBD1. This chain's CDR3 is CASSSDRAGANVLTF. The CDR3 nucleotides are TGTGCCAGCAGCTCGGACAGGGCGGGGGCCAACGTCCTGACTTTC.